One sample yielded the 12 T cell receptor beta chains listed below, sequenced in a study of neurological immune-mediated disorders. The sample's time point: longitudinal time-point 3. A single record per CDR3 protein comes from TCRdb applying MiXCR to the 5' RACE reads. The repertoire has about 49,000 distinct CDR3 sequences, more than 7% of them found once; the top ten carry about 1.9%. The source material was PBMCs. The source of these receptors is a middle-aged woman in good health.

In this sample, this clonotype turned up many times. This chain connects TRBV12-5 to TRBJ1-5; TRBD1 might be the D (6 bases). Trimming left V 6 bases short and J 4 bases short, with 10 bases between. The germline gives CDR1 LGHNT, CDR2 FRNRAP. The CDR3 contains 13 residues. The CDR3 spells CASGPTGNQPQHF. In nucleotides, the CDR3 is TGTGCTAGTGGACCCACAGGGAATCAGCCCCAGCATTTT.

This chain uses TRBV2 with TRBJ1-1; TRBD1 might be the D (6 bases). V shed 9 bases and J shed 1 base, with 9 bases lying between them. Germline loops: CDR1 SNHLY, CDR2 FYNNEI. CDR3 length: 12 amino acids. This CDR3 reads CARDRPNTEAFF. In DNA, the CDR3 is TGTGCCAGAGACAGGCCGAACACTGAAGCTTTCTTT.

The table lists this clonotype with many counts. The chain joins TRBV5-1 to TRBJ2-3; perhaps D is TRBD1 or TRBD2 (5 bases each). Deletions cut 3 bases from V and 4 bases from J, with 21 bases between. The CDR3 contains 17 residues. The germline CDR1 and CDR2 sequences are SGHRS and YFSETQ. CDR3 loop: CASSSLVEGIHADTQYF. Written as DNA, the CDR3 is TGCGCCAGCAGCTCGCTGGTTGAGGGGATACATGCAGATACGCAGTATTTT. Drawing the rest from reference TRBV5-1 and TRBJ2-3, the complete variable domain is KAGVTQTPRYLIKTRGQQVTLSCSPISGHRSVSWYQQTPGQGLQFLFEYFSETQRNKGNFPGRFSGRQFSNSRSEMNVSTLELGDSALYLCASSSLVEGIHADTQYFGPGTRLTVL.

This clonotype appeared many times. The rearrangement joins TRBV3-1 to TRBJ2-7; no firm D call. Trimming took 5 bases from V and 4 from J, leaving 12 bases between them. Germline V gives CDR1 LGHDT, CDR2 YNNKEL (reference sequence). CDR3 size: 13 residues. Here the CDR3 DNA reads TGTGCCAGCAGCAAATCGGAAGGATACGAGCAGTACTTC. Translating it yields CASSKSEGYEQYF.

The gene calls are TRBV4-2 and TRBJ2-7, with TRBD2 as a possible D gene (5 bases). With 0 bases removed from V and 6 bases from J, the gap between germline ends came to 12 bases. In germline, CDR1 is LGHNA, CDR2 YNFKEQ. This CDR3 comprises 14 residues. In DNA, the CDR3 is TGTGCCAGCAGCCAAGATCGAGGACTCACCGAGCAGTACTTC. It yields the protein CASSQDRGLTEQYF.

J is TRBJ2-7 and V is TRBV18, with D tentatively TRBD1 or TRBD2 (5 bases each). V was clipped by 3 bases and J by 2 bases, with 8 bases between them. Germline lookup yields CDR1 KGHSH and CDR2 LQKENI. The CDR3 sequence is 13 residues long. The CDR3 DNA sequence: TGTGCCAGCTCACCTGAGGGGACCTACGAGCAGTACTTC. Residues: CASSPEGTYEQYF.

This clonotype showed up many times. The chain couples TRBV20-1 to TRBJ2-1, with a weak D call TRBD2 (6 bases). Germline V gives CDR1 DFQATT, CDR2 SNEGSKA (reference sequence). Trimming took 3 bases from V and 10 from J, leaving 16 bases between them. This CDR3 is built from 13 residues. The chain's CDR3 is CSASGGPLKEQFF. The CDR3 coding sequence is TGCAGTGCTAGCGGGGGTCCTTTAAAGGAGCAGTTCTTC.

This clonotype was picked up many times. The chain recombines TRBV20-1 with TRBJ2-3, with 9 positions matching TRBD2. Germline lookup yields CDR1 DFQATT and CDR2 SNEGSKA (reference sequence). The CDR3 runs 14 residues. Trimming cost V 2 bases and J 1 base; bases outside gene matches: 1. The CDR3 bases are TGCAGTGCTAGATTAGCGGGGGGCACAGATACGCAGTATTTT. This encodes CSARLAGGTDTQYF.

The table lists this clonotype with many counts. The chain joins TRBV7-2 to TRBJ2-3; D is unresolved. The CDR3 totals 12 residues. CDR1 and CDR2 (germline): SGHTA, FQGNSA. With 5 bases removed from V and 6 bases from J, the gap between germline ends came to 9 bases. CDR3 sequence (DNA): TGTGCCAGCAGCCGATCGCGTGATACGCAGTATTTT. It translates to CASSRSRDTQYF.

This clonotype showed up many times. This chain joins TRBV25-1 and TRBJ1-5, with D perhaps TRBD1 (5 bases). The CDR3 covers 15 residues. The V gene's germline CDR1 is MGHDK and CDR2 SYGVNS. The ends were cut back, 4 bases at V and 1 base at J, with 11 bases in the middle. CDR3 bases: TGTGCCAGCAGTGCCGAGGGGCCGAGCAATCAGCCCCAGCATTTT. Translating it yields CASSAEGPSNQPQHF.

With regard to this clonotype: At one end, the junction sequence differs from germline, possibly due to a read error. The genes are TRBV12-3 or TRBV12-4 and TRBJ1-1, with a possible D match to TRBD1 (5 bases). The CDR3 is made up of 16 amino acids. CDR3 nucleotides: TGTGCCAGCAGTTTAGGGGGGAGAATGGGCGGCACTGAAGTTTTCTTT. Translated: CASSLGGRMGGTEVFF.

This clonotype was observed many times. The chain is built from TRBV5-8 and TRBJ1-2; 8 nucleotides agree with TRBD1. The CDR3 extends over 14 amino acids. V trimming: 4 bases; J trimming: 5 bases; junction bases outside the gene matches: 7. The germline V gene has CDR1 SGHTS and CDR2 YDEGEE. As DNA, the CDR3 is TGTGCCAGCAGCAGGGGACAGGAGGGGTATGGCTACACCTTC. It encodes CASSRGQEGYGYTF.